This is a list of T cell receptor beta chains from one sample in a study of shared clonotypes between healthy human individuals. Only in-frame clones appear in the TCRdb table, and some are missing; sequencing was by immunoSEQ multiplex PCR. Of some 2.3 million clones in the sample, 85% to 95% were seen once. The sample comprised naive CD4+ T cells from PBMCs. All receptors derive from a man aged 18 to 30 in good health. Some clones in this sample may be carry-over from other donors' samples. Both conserved end residues are part of each CDR3. A D gene is named only where the DNA matches it firmly.

v_gene: TRBV6-6
j_gene: TRBJ1-5
d_gene: -
CDR3aa: CASSQGLGNQPQHF

v_gene: TRBV4-3
j_gene: TRBJ2-1
d_gene: -
CDR3aa: CASSQSPHEMGQFF

v_gene: TRBV30
j_gene: TRBJ2-7
d_gene: -
CDR3aa: CAWIEENSYEQYF

v_gene: TRBV6-1
j_gene: TRBJ2-7
d_gene: -
CDR3aa: CASTSGSYEQYF

v_gene: TRBV7-3
j_gene: TRBJ2-4
d_gene: TRBD2
CDR3aa: CASSDSGGPGNIQYF

v_gene: TRBV9
j_gene: TRBJ1-2
d_gene: -
CDR3aa: CASSVDVGGNRRGYTF

v_gene: TRBV6-5
j_gene: TRBJ1-1
d_gene: -
CDR3aa: CASSYVGSTEAFF

v_gene: TRBV9
j_gene: TRBJ2-1
d_gene: -
CDR3aa: CASSRTSWDEQFF

v_gene: TRBV28
j_gene: TRBJ2-7
d_gene: TRBD1
CDR3aa: CASSSQGQGSYEQYF

v_gene: TRBV7-8
j_gene: TRBJ1-1
d_gene: -
CDR3aa: CASSFLNRAQNTEAFF

v_gene: TRBV7-6
j_gene: TRBJ1-1
d_gene: -
CDR3aa: CASSSGPNTEAFF